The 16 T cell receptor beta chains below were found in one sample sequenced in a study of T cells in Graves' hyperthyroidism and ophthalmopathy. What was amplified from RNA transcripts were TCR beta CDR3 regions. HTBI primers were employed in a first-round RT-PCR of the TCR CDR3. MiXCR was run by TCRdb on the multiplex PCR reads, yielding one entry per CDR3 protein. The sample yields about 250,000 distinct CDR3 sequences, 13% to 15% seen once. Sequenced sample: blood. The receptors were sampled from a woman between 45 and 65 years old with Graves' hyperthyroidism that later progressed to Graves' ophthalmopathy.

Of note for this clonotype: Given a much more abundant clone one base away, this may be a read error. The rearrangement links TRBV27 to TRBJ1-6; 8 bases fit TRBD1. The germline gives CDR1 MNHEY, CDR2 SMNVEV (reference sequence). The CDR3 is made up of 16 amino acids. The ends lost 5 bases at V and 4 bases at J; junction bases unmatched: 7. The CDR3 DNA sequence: TGTGCCAGCAGTCACCGGGACAGGCAATATAATTCACCCCTCCACTTT. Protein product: CASSHRDRQYNSPLHF.

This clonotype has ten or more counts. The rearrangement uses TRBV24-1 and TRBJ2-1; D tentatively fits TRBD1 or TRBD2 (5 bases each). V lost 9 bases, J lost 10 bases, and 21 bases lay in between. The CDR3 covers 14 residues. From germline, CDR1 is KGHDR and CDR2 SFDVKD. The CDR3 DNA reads TGTGCCACCTCTCAGGGTCCAGAAAGGAGGGAGCAGTTCTTC. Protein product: CATSQGPERREQFF.

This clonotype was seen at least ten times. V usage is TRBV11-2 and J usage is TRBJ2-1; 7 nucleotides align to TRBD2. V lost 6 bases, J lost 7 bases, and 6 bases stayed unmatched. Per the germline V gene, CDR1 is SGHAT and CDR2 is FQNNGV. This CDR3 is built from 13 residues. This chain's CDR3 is CASRLLGGNEQFF. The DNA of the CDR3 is TGTGCCAGCAGACTTCTCGGGGGGAATGAGCAGTTCTTC.

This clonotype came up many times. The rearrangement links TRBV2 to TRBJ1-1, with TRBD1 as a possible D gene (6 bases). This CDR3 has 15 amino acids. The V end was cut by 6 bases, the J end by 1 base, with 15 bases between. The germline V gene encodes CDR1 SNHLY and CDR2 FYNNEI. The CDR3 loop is CASRPLGQPNTEAFF. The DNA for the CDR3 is TGTGCCAGCAGACCCCTGGGACAACCGAACACTGAAGCTTTCTTT.

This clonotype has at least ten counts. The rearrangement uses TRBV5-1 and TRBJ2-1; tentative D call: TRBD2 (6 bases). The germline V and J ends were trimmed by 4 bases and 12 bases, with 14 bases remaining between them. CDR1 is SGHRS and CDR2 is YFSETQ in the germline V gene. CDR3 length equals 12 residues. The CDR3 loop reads CASSQGGGRQFF. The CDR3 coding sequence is TGCGCCAGCAGCCAGGGAGGTGGACGGCAGTTCTTC.

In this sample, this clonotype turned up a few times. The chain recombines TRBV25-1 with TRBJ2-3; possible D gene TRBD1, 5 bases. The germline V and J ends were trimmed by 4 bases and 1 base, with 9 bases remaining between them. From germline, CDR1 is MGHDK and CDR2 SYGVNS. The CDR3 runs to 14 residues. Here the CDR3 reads CASSGVRGTDTQYF. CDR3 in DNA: TGTGCCAGCAGTGGGGTCAGGGGCACAGATACGCAGTATTTT.

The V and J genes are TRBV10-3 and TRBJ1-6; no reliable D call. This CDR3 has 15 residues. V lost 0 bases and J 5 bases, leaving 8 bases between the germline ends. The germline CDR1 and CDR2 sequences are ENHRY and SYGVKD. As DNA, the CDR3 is TGTGCCATCAGTGAGTCGAAGCCAGATAATTCACCCCTCCACTTT. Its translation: CAISESKPDNSPLHF.

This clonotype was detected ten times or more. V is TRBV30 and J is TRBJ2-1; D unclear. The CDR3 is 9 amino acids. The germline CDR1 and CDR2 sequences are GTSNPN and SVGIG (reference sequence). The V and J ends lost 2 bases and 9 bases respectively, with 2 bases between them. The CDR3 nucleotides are TGTGCCTGGAGTACTGAGCAGTTCTTC. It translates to CAWSTEQFF.

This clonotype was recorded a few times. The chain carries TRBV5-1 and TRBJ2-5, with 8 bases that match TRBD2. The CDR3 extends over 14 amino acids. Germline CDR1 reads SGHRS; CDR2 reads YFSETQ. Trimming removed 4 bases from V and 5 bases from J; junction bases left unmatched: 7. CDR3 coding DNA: TGCGCCAGCAGCGTCGGGACTAGTAGGGAGACCCAGTACTTC. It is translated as CASSVGTSRETQYF. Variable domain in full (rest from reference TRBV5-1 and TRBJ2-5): KAGVTQTPRYLIKTRGQQVTLSCSPISGHRSVSWYQQTPGQGLQFLFEYFSETQRNKGNFPGRFSGRQFSNSRSEMNVSTLELGDSALYLCASSVGTSRETQYFGPGTRLLVL.

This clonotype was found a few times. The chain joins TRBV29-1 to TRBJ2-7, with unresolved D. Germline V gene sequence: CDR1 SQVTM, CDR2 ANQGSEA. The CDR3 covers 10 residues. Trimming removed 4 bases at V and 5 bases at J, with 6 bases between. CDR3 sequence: CSVVGHEQYF. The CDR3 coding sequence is TGCAGCGTTGTAGGCCACGAGCAGTACTTC.

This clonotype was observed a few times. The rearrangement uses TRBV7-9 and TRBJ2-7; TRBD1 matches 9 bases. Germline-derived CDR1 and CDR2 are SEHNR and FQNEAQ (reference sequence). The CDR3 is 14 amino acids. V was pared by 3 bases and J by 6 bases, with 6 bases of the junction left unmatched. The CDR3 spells CASSFRDRASEQYF. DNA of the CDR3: TGTGCCAGCAGCTTCCGGGACAGGGCTAGCGAGCAGTACTTC.

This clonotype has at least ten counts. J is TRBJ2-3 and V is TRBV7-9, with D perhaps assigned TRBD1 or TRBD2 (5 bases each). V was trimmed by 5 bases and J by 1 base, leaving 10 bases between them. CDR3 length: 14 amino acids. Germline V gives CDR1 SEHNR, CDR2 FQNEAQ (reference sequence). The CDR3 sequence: CASSIRDGTDTQYF. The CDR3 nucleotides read TGTGCCAGCAGCATCCGGGACGGCACAGATACGCAGTATTTT.

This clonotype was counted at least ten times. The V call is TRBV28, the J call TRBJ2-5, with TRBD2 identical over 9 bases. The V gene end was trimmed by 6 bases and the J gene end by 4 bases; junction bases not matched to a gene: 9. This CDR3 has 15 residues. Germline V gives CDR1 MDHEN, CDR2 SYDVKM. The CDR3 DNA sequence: TGTGCCAGCAGAGGACTAGCGCGGGGGGGAGAGACCCAGTACTTC. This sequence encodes CASRGLARGGETQYF.

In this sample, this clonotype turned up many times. The CDR3 nucleotides read TGTGCCAGCTCACCTTTAGCGGACTCCTACAATGAGCAGTTCTTC. This codes for CASSPLADSYNEQFF. The V call is TRBV18, the J call TRBJ2-1; TRBD2 might be the D (6 bases). Trimming removed 3 bases at V and 0 bases at J, with 9 bases between. The CDR3 covers 15 residues. Per germline, CDR1 KGHSH and CDR2 LQKENI.

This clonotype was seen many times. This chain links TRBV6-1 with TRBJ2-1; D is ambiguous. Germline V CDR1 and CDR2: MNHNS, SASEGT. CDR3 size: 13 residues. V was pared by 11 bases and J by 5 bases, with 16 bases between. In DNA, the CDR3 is TGTGCCTGCGACATAGCTCCCAACAATGAGCAGTTCTTC. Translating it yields CACDIAPNNEQFF.

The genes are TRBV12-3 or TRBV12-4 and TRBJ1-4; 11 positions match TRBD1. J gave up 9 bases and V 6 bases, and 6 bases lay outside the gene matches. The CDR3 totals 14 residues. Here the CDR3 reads CASSSGQGVQKLFF. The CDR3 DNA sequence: TGTGCCAGCAGCTCGGGACAGGGGGTTCAAAAACTGTTTTTT.